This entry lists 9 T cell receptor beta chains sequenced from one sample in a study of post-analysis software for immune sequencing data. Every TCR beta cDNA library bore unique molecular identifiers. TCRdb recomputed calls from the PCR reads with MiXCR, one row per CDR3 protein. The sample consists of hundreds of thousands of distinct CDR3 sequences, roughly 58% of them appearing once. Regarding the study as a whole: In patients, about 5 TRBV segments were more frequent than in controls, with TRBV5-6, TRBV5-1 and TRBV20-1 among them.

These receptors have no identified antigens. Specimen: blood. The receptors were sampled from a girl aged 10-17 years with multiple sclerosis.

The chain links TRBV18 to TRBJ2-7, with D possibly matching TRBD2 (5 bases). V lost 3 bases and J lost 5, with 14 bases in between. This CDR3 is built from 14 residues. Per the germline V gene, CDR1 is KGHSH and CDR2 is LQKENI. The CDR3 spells CASSPGSPRDEQYF. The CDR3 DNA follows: TGTGCCAGCTCACCGGGGAGCCCTAGGGACGAGCAGTACTTC.

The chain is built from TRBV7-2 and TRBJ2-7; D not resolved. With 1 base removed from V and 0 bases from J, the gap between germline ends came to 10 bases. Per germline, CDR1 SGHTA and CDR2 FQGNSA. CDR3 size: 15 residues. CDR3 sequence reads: CASSLDFSRSYEQYF. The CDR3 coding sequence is TGTGCCAGCAGCTTAGACTTTTCCCGCTCCTACGAGCAGTACTTC.

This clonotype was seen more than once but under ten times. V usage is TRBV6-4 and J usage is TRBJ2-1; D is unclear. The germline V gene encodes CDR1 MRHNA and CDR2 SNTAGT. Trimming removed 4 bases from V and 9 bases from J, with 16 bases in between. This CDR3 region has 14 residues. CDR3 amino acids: CASSVTGPAGEQFF. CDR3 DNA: TGTGCCAGCAGTGTTACGGGCCCTGCAGGTGAGCAGTTCTTC.

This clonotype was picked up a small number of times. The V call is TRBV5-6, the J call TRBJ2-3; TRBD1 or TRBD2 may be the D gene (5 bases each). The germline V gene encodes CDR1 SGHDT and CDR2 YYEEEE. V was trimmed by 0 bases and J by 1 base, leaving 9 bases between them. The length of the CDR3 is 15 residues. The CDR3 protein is CASSLVQGGTDTQYF. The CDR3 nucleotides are TGTGCCAGCAGCTTGGTCCAGGGAGGCACAGATACGCAGTATTTT.

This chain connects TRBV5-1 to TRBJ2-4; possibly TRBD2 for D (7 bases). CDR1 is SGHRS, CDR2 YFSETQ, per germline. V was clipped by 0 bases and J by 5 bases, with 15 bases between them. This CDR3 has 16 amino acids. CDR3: CASSLGGGSGQNIQYF. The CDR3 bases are TGCGCCAGCAGCTTGGGCGGGGGCTCCGGCCAAAACATTCAGTACTTC.

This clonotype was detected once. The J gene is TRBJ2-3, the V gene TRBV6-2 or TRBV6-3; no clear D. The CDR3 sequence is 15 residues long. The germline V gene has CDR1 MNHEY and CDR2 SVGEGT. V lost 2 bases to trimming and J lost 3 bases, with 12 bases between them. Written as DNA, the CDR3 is TGTGCCAGCAGTTACGAGGTCATACCTACAGATACGCAGTATTTT. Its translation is CASSYEVIPTDTQYF.

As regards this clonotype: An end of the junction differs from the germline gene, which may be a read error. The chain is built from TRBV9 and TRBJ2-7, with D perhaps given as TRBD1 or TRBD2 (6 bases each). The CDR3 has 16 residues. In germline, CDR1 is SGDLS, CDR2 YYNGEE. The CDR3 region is CVSSVEGGQQYYEQYF. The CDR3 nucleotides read TGTGTCAGCAGCGTAGAGGGGGGACAACAATACTACGAGCAGTACTTC.

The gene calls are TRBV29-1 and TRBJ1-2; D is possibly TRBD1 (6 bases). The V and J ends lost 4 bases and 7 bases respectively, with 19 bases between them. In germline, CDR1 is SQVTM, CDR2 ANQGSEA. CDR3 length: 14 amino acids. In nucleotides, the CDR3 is TGCAGCGTTGGGGGGCTGGGGCAGGCGAGTGGCTACACCTTC. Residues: CSVGGLGQASGYTF.

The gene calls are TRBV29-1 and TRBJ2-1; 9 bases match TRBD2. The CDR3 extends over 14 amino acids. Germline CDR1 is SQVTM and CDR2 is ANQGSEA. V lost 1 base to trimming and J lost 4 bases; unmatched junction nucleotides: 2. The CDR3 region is CSVEATSGYNEQFF. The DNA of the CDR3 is TGCAGCGTTGAAGCGACTAGCGGTTACAATGAGCAGTTCTTC.